This T cell receptor beta chain came from a study of shared clonotypes between healthy human individuals. General study findings and limits: Larger richness was generally estimated for naive than memory subsets. The study found about 5.1% of naive CD4 clonotypes shared across a handful of donors.

Method: immunoSEQ multiplex PCR; TCRdb's copy keeps in-frame clones and lacks some. The sample holds around 700,000 clones; less than 85% are singletons and the top ten take about 1.7%. The CDR3 consists of 14 residues. Germline loops: CDR1 MNHEY, CDR2 SMNVEV (reference sequence). V lost 2 bases to trimming and J lost 6 bases; unmatched junction nucleotides: 5. Turning to this clone: As yet, its antigen is unknown.

The sample consisted of memory CD4+ T cells sorted from blood. The subset is: CD45RA-negative fraction. This receptor was taken from a woman aged 25 to 39 in good health. The chain is built from TRBV27 and TRBJ2-7; 9 positions agree with TRBD2. In DNA form, the CDR3 reads TGTGCCAGCAGTTTAGGCGGGAGGGCCGGCGAGCAGTACTTC. Residues: CASSLGGRAGEQYF.